The 9 T cell receptor delta chains listed next were all sequenced from one sample in a study of gamma-delta chains in newborns, infants, children. TCRdb re-called the reads using CATT. This table holds roughly 7,100 delta-chain clones, around 0.6% found once. The sample was blood. These receptor sequences come from a child who was a newborn, infant or young child, either healthy, febrile or measles-vaccinated (not recorded which).

Worth noting for this clone: A much larger clone lies one base from this, so it may be a read error. Other nucleotide sequences from this sample produce the same CDR3. The chain links TRDV2 to TRDJ3; 9 bases agree with TRDD3. The germline CDR1 and CDR2 sequences are GEAIGNYY and EKD. The CDR3 sequence is 20 residues long. The CDR3 region is CACDSVLGDPSSWDTRQMFF. The CDR3 nucleotides read TGTGCCTGTGACTCCGTACTGGGGGACCCTAGCTCCTGGGACACCCGCCAGATGTTTTTC.

This clone has more than one count but fewer than ten. Relative to the germline gene, one junction end is altered; a read error may explain this. The rearrangement joins TRDV2 to TRDJ2, with TRDD3 identical over 7 bases. Germline CDR1 GEAIGNYY, CDR2 EKD. This CDR3 is built from 14 residues. CDR3 nucleotides: TGTGCCCGTGACACCTGGGGGCCGACAGCACAACCCTTCTTT. Protein sequence: CARDTWGPTAQPFF.

A few counts support this clone. The protein held in TCRdb is that of a much larger clone and does not match this DNA's translation at residue 3, likely because of a read error; the protein shown is translated from the DNA. The rearrangement links TRDV2 to TRDJ1; TRDD3 matches at 7 bases. Germline-derived CDR1 and CDR2 are GEAIGNYY and EKD. The length of the CDR3 is 16 residues. The CDR3 coding sequence is TGTGCCCGTGACACCGGTTTCGGGGGATACACCGATAAACTCATCTTT. It is translated as CARDTGFGGYTDKLIF.

This clone was seen more than once but under ten times. A single base separates this from a much larger clone, so it may be a read error. The rearrangement joins TRDV2 to TRDJ3; 8 bases map to TRDD3. J was trimmed by 6 bases and V by 2 bases; bases with no gene match: 8. CDR3 length: 17 residues. Per the germline V gene, CDR1 is GEAIGNYY and CDR2 is EKD. CDR3 nucleotides: TGTGCCTGTGACATCGCCTGGGGGACCTTGGACACCCGACAGATGTTTTTC. Residues: CACDIAWGTLDTRQMFF.

In its sample, this clone was seen a few times. At residue 12, the translated DNA and the protein in TCRdb do not agree; the protein given here is derived from the DNA. The chain links TRDV2 to TRDJ3; TRDD3 agrees at 12 bases. There are 19 residues in the CDR3. CDR1 is GEAIGNYY and CDR2 is EKD in the germline V gene. The CDR3 loop is CACDTLGDTDSRDTRQMFF. CDR3 DNA sequence: TGTGCCTGTGACACCCTGGGGGATACGGACTCCCGGGACACCCGACAGATGTTTTTC.

Concerning this clone itself: A read error is likely here: a far larger clone is one base away. The sample contains more than one DNA sequence encoding this CDR3. J is TRDJ2 and V is TRDV2, with 10 bases fitting TRDD3. Trimming removed 0 bases from V and 8 bases from J; junction bases left unmatched: 11. CDR1 and CDR2 (germline): GEAIGNYY, EKD. The length of the CDR3 is 17 residues. DNA of the CDR3: TGTGCCTGTGACACCGTAGGGAGTACTGGGGGATCCGCACAACTCTTCTTT. Translating it yields CACDTVGSTGGSAQLFF.

Worth noting for this clone: The protein TCRdb lists belongs to a much larger clone and differs from this DNA's translation at residue 8, which points to a read error; the protein shown is made from the DNA. The chain carries TRDV2 and TRDJ3; 8 bases align to TRDD3. Germline assignment: CDR1 GEAIGNYY and CDR2 EKD. The CDR3 consists of 18 residues. V lost 3 bases to trimming and J lost 1 base; unmatched junction nucleotides: 7. This chain's CDR3 is CACDPLGAWSWDTRQMFF. The CDR3 coding sequence is TGTGCCTGTGACCCACTGGGGGCTTGGTCCTGGGACACCCGACAGATGTTTTTC.

This clone was observed a handful of times. A far bigger clonotype differs at one base, so this is likely a read error. Other nucleotide sequences in the sample specify the same CDR3. This rearrangement joins TRDV2 to TRDJ3; D gene ambiguous. Germline loops: CDR1 GEAIGNYY, CDR2 EKD. Trimming removed 2 bases at V and 1 base at J, with 11 bases between. The CDR3 contains 17 residues. CDR3 loop: CACDRLGGSWDTRQMFF. DNA of the CDR3: TGTGCCTGTGACAGACTTGGAGGTTCCTGGGACACCCGACAGATGTTTTTC.

This clone is medium-sized (0.01 to 0.1%) within its sample. Other DNA sequences from this sample encode an identical CDR3 as well. The genes are TRDV2 and TRDJ3, with 8 bases lining up with TRDD3. V lost 1 base and J lost 0; bases outside the gene matches: 4. This CDR3 contains 18 residues. Germline CDR1 GEAIGNYY, CDR2 EKD. CDR3 region: CACDTGGFSSWDTRQMFF. The CDR3, as DNA: TGTGCCTGTGACACTGGGGGATTCAGCTCCTGGGACACCCGACAGATGTTTTTC.